The sequence of this T cell receptor (beta chain) was determined in a study of T cell responses to AZD1222 COVID-19 vaccine. Here immunoSEQ multiplex PCR was the method, and the copy in TCRdb shows in-frame clones only, minus some. The sample has 80,000 to 90,000 clones, more than 75% seen once. The CDR3 consists of 15 residues. The germline V gene encodes CDR1 MGHRA and CDR2 YSYEKL. The J segment lost 1 base and the V segment lost 1 base, leaving 2 bases of the junction unmatched. V and J are TRBV4-1 and TRBJ2-3, with 7 nucleotides matching TRBD2. The receptor comes from an adult in good health. Sequenced material: peripheral blood, taken on day 0 of AZD1222 vaccination. CDR3 loop: CASSQGSGGTDTQYF. CDR3 in DNA: TGCGCCAGCAGCCAAGGGAGCGGGGGCACAGATACGCAGTATTTT.